This T cell receptor (beta chain) was recorded in a study of T cell responses to AZD1222 COVID-19 vaccine. Using immunoSEQ multiplex PCR, the repertoire was profiled, and TCRdb retains in-frame clones only, with some absent. The data contain 110,000 to 150,000 clones, 70% to 90% of them singletons. Trimming left V 5 bases short and J 0 bases short, with 10 bases between. The CDR3 runs to 14 residues. CDR1 and CDR2 from the germline V gene are MNHNY and SVGAGI (reference sequence). Study-level points and caveats: Donors in the cohort were predominantly white British and more often female, and clonal diversity was possibly underestimated.

Worth noting for this clone: Antigen: not known.

This receptor was obtained from an adult in good health. V usage is TRBV6-6 and J usage is TRBJ1-2, with D unresolved. The starting material was peripheral blood, obtained on day 0 of AZD1222 vaccination. DNA for the CDR3: TGTGCCAGCAGTGATCAACCGACTAACTATGGCTACACCTTC. It yields the protein CASSDQPTNYGYTF.